This T cell receptor beta chain was documented in a study of blood T cell repertoires in COVID-19. V was clipped by 4 bases and J by 15 bases; unmatched bases: 13. From germline, CDR1 is SGHTA and CDR2 FQGNSA. The CDR3 is made up of 15 amino acids. Sequencing was performed with immunoSEQ multiplex PCR; in TCRdb, only in-frame clones are kept and a portion is missing. The data show approximately 350,000 clones, about 86% seen once. Only one count was recorded for this clone. The chain couples TRBV7-2 to TRBJ1-6; 9 nucleotides match TRBD1. Sample: peripheral blood. The receptor was isolated from a woman in her sixties or seventies with COVID-19, enrolled during active disease. The CDR3 region is CASSYRGPSVTVLHF. The CDR3 nucleotides read TGTGCCAGCAGCTACAGGGGGCCTTCCGTTACGGTCCTCCACTTT.